This T cell receptor (beta chain) originates from a study of read filtering for tumor transcriptome and immune sequencing. The overall study: Mean patient age was 65.9 years, range roughly 40 to 80; 17 male, more than 11 female. Whole-transcriptome libraries were prepared after DNase treatment.

With 5 bases removed from V and 4 bases from J, the gap between germline ends came to 16 bases. The CDR3 covers 14 residues. Germline V gene sequence: CDR1 SQVTM, CDR2 ANQGSEA. The library was built from roughly 400 ng RNA with molecular barcoded adaptors for alpha/delta and beta/gamma chains. TCRdb ran MiXCR on the reads and lists one entry per CDR3 protein. Here the sample spans about 47,000 distinct CDR3 sequences, 10% to 15% being singletons. This clonotype was counted ten times or more. Its antigen is unidentified. General study findings and limits: IR-seq captured clonotypes deeper and more reliably than RNA-seq.

The source is a donor at least 40 years old with multiple myeloma. The chain links TRBV29-1 to TRBJ2-3; tentatively, D is TRBD2 (5 bases). The sample comprised a population of CD138-negative cells sorted from bone marrow. In nucleotides, the CDR3 is TGCAGCGTTCTTGGACTGGAAAGCGCAGATACGCAGTATTTT. Amino acid sequence: CSVLGLESADTQYF.